This T cell receptor (beta chain) was identified in a study of control samples from healthy donors and cancer patients. Libraries were prepared by immunoSEQ multiplex PCR; TCRdb keeps only in-frame clonotypes and omits some of them. Of some 410,000 clones listed, approximately 92% were seen once; the top ten hold 5.5% to 7.5%. The CDR3 runs 13 residues. The V and J ends lost 8 bases and 7 bases, in that order; junction bases with no gene match: 5. Germline lookup yields CDR1 MNHEY and CDR2 SMNVEV (reference sequence). The sequence was obtained from a man between 40 and 49 years old with head and neck cancer. Material for sequencing was PBMCs. The rearrangement uses TRBV27 and TRBJ1-6, with 7 bases matching TRBD1. CDR3 amino acids: CASAGTANSPLHF. CDR3 in DNA: TGTGCCAGCGCCGGGACAGCAAATTCACCCCTCCACTTT.